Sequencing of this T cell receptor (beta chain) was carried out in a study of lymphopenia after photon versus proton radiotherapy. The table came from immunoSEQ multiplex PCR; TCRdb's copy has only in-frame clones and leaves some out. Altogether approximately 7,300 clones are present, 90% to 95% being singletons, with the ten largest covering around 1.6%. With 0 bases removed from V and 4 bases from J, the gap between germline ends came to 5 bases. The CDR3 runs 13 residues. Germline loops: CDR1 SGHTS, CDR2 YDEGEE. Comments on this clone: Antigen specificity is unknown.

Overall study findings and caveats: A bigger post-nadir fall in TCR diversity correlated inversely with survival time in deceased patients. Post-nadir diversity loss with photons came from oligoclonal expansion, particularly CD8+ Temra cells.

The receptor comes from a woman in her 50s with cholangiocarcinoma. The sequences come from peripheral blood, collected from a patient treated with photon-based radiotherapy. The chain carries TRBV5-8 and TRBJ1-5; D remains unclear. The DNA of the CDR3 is TGTGCCAGCAGCTTGGTGGGAAATCAGCCCCAGCATTTT. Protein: CASSLVGNQPQHF.